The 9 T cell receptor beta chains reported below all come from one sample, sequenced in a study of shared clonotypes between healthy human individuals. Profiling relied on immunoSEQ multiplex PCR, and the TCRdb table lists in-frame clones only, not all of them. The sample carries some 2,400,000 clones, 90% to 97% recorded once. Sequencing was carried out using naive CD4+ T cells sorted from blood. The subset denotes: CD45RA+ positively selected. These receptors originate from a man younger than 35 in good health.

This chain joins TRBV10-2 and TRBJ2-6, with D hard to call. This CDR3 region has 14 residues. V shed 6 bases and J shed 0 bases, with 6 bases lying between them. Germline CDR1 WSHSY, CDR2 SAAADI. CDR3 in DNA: TGCGCCAGCAGGATGGGCTCTGGGGCCAACGTCCTGACTTTC. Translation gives CASRMGSGANVLTF.

The CDR3 region is CASSRQGTLNTEAFF. The CDR3 DNA sequence: TGTGCCAGCAGCCGACAGGGAACCTTGAACACTGAAGCTTTCTTT. The V gene is TRBV27, the J gene TRBJ1-1; 7 bases fit TRBD1. V lost 6 bases, J lost 0 bases, and 7 bases stayed unmatched. The V gene's germline CDR1 is MNHEY and CDR2 SMNVEV (reference sequence). The CDR3 length is 15 residues.

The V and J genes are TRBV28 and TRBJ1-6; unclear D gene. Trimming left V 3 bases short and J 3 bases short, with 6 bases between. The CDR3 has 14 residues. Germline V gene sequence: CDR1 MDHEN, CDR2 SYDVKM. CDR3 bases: TGTGCCAGCAGTTTCACCAGCTATAATTCACCCCTCCACTTT. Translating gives CASSFTSYNSPLHF.

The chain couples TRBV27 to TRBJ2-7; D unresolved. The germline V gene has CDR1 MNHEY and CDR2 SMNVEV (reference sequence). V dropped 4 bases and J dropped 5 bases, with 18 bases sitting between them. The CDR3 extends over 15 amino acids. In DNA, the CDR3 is TGTGCCAGCAGTTCTCCCCGGGCAGCACGGGACGAGCAGTACTTC. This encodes CASSSPRAARDEQYF.

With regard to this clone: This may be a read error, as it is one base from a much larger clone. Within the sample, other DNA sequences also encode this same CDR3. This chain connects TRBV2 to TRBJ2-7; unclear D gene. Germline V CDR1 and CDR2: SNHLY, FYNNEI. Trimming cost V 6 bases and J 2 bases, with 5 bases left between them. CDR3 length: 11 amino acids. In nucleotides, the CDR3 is TGTGCCAGCAGCTCAGCCTACGAGCAGTACTTC. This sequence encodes CASSSAYEQYF.

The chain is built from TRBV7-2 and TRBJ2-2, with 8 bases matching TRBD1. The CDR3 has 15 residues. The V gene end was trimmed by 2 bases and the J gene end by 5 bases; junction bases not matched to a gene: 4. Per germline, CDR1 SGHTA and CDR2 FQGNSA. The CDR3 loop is CASSLLQGATGELFF. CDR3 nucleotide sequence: TGTGCCAGCAGCTTACTGCAGGGGGCAACCGGGGAGCTGTTTTTT.

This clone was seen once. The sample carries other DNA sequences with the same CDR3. CDR3 amino acids: CASSYSINTEAFF. CDR3 DNA sequence: TGTGCCAGCAGTTACTCGATTAACACTGAAGCTTTCTTT. The chain has TRBV6-5 and TRBJ1-1; D call uncertain. CDR3 length: 13 residues. The germline CDR1 and CDR2 sequences are MNHEY and SVGAGI. V was cut by 0 bases and J by 2 bases, with 4 bases left in between.

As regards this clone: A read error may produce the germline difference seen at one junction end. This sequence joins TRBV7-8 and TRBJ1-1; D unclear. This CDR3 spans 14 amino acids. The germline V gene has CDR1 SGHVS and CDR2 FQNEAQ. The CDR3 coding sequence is TGTGCCAGCAGCTTAAACCCTAAAAACACTGAAGTTTTCTTT. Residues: CASSLNPKNTEVFF.

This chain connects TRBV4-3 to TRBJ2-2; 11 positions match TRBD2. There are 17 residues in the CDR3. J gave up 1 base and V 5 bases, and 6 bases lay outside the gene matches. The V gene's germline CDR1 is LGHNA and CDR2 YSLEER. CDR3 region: CASSFGLAGLNTGELFF. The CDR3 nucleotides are TGCGCCAGCAGCTTCGGACTAGCGGGCTTGAACACCGGGGAGCTGTTTTTT.